Each of the 16 T cell receptor beta chains below was sequenced from the same sample in a study of radiation and T cells in renal cell carcinoma. Noted time point: baseline pretreatment blood. Indicated treatment: 15 Gy SBRT to primary tumor, nephrectomy 4 weeks later. Here immunoSEQ multiplex PCR was the method, and the copy in TCRdb shows in-frame clones only, minus some. The top ten clones hold approximately 7.9% of a sample with 90,000 to 100,000 clones, approximately 86% of them seen once. Sequencing was performed on blood, taken from a patient whose treatment included radiotherapy and nephrectomy. These receptors came from a man aged 45-65 years with renal cell carcinoma.

The chain carries TRBV2 and TRBJ1-5; the D is unclear. The CDR3 is made up of 14 amino acids. V was shortened by 7 bases and J by 4 bases, with 14 bases between the two germline ends. CDR1 is SNHLY and CDR2 is FYNNEI in the germline V gene. CDR3 residues: CASTDRNPNQPQHF. The CDR3 bases are TGTGCCAGCACCGACCGAAATCCGAATCAGCCCCAGCATTTT.

The chain is built from TRBV5-1 and TRBJ2-3; TRBD2 agrees at 12 bases. Per the germline V gene, CDR1 is SGHRS and CDR2 is YFSETQ. The length of the CDR3 is 16 residues. J gave up 4 bases and V 2 bases, and 5 bases lay outside the gene matches. The DNA of the CDR3 is TGCGCCAGCAGCTTAACTAGCGGGGGGACCGCAGATACGCAGTATTTT. Its translation is CASSLTSGGTADTQYF.

The V gene is TRBV5-4, the J gene TRBJ2-1, with 9 bases aligning to TRBD2. Germline V lookup: CDR1 SGHNT, CDR2 YYREEE (reference sequence). Trimming at V came to 4 bases and at J to 4 bases, leaving 9 bases not matched to a gene. The CDR3 is 16 residues long. The DNA for the CDR3 is TGTGCCAGCAGCGCGGGCGGAGCGGGAGGTTACAATGAGCAGTTCTTC. This gives the protein CASSAGGAGGYNEQFF.

V gene TRBV7-2 combines with J gene TRBJ2-5; TRBD1 is a possible D gene (6 bases). Germline-derived CDR1 and CDR2 are SGHTA and FQGNSA. V was clipped by 5 bases and J by 5 bases, with 15 bases between them. This CDR3 is 14 amino acids long. The CDR3 spells CASSTAQGYETQYF. The CDR3 nucleotides read TGTGCCAGCAGCACGGCACAGGGATACGAGACCCAGTACTTC.

V is TRBV28 and J is TRBJ1-2; 11 positions match TRBD1. Germline V CDR1 and CDR2: MDHEN, SYDVKM. V shed 7 bases, J shed 7 bases, and the junction held 5 bases outside the gene matches. CDR3 length: 13 residues. CDR3 loop: CASTRDRGIGYTF. CDR3 DNA sequence: TGTGCCAGCACCCGGGACAGGGGGATTGGCTACACCTTC.

The gene calls are TRBV9 and TRBJ1-1; D gene unclear. The CDR3 contains 13 residues. Trimming took off 0 bases at V and 5 bases at J, with 8 bases between the two ends. Germline V gene lookup returns CDR1 SGDLS and CDR2 YYNGEE. For the CDR3, the DNA is TGTGCCAGCAGCGTAGACTTCAGGACTGAAGCTTTCTTT. Encoded protein: CASSVDFRTEAFF.

This sequence joins TRBV19 and TRBJ1-3; no clear D. V was clipped by 5 bases and J by 5 bases, with 13 bases between them. The CDR3 totals 14 residues. Germline values: CDR1 LNHDA, CDR2 SQIVND (reference sequence). The CDR3 here is CASSRRETRNTIYF. The CDR3 bases are TGTGCCAGTAGTCGCCGAGAGACAAGAAACACCATATATTTT.

V is TRBV5-1 and J is TRBJ2-7, with TRBD2 identical over 7 bases. J lost 6 bases, V lost 0 bases, and 3 bases had no gene match. The CDR3 length is 13 residues. Germline V gene lookup returns CDR1 SGHRS and CDR2 YFSETQ. The CDR3 sequence: CASSLGWGGEQYF. CDR3 sequence (DNA): TGCGCCAGCAGCTTGGGATGGGGGGGCGAGCAGTACTTC.

This chain links TRBV14 with TRBJ1-2; D gene unclear. With 4 bases removed from V and 2 bases from J, the gap between germline ends came to 8 bases. The CDR3 totals 13 residues. Germline loops: CDR1 SGHDN, CDR2 FVKESK. The CDR3 nucleotides are TGTGCCAGCAGCCTACAGCTGAACTATGGCTACACCTTC. Its protein is CASSLQLNYGYTF.

The rearrangement joins TRBV28 to TRBJ1-5; no firm D call. Trimming stripped 5 bases from V and 6 bases from J, with 14 bases between. CDR3 length: 14 amino acids. Germline V gene data show CDR1 as MDHEN and CDR2 as SYDVKM. DNA of the CDR3: TGTGCCAGCAGTGTCGGAGGAATGGTTCAGCCCCAGCATTTT. Its protein is CASSVGGMVQPQHF.

This sequence joins TRBV6-5 and TRBJ2-7; D is unresolved. Between the trimmed V and J ends, which lost 5 bases and 7 bases, there was a span of 9 bases. The germline V gene encodes CDR1 MNHEY and CDR2 SVGAGI. This CDR3 region has 11 residues. Written as DNA, the CDR3 is TGTGCCAGCAGTAGCTCGCGGGAGCAGTACTTC. Its protein is CASSSSREQYF.

V usage is TRBV4-1 and J usage is TRBJ2-7; no reliable D call. Germline lookup yields CDR1 MGHRA and CDR2 YSYEKL. CDR3 length equals 14 residues. Trimming pared 0 bases from V and 3 bases from J, leaving 9 bases between. The CDR3 nucleotides are TGCGCCAGCAGCCAAGATCTAGTCAACTACGAGCAGTACTTC. Translated: CASSQDLVNYEQYF.

V gene TRBV6-5 combines with J gene TRBJ2-1; no definite D call. This CDR3 comprises 14 residues. V was shortened by 11 bases and J by 2 bases, with 16 bases between the two germline ends. Germline V gene sequence: CDR1 MNHEY, CDR2 SVGAGI. The CDR3 nucleotides read TGTGCCCCCACGGTCAGTATCCCCTACAATGAGCAGTTCTTC. This encodes CAPTVSIPYNEQFF.

This chain links TRBV30 with TRBJ2-7; the match to TRBD2 covers 10 bases. Trimming cost V 4 bases and J 3 bases; bases outside gene matches: 0. The germline V gene encodes CDR1 GTSNPN and CDR2 SVGIG (reference sequence). The CDR3 has 12 amino acids. For the CDR3, the DNA is TGTGCCTGGACTAGCGGGGGCTACGAGCAGTACTTC. It translates to CAWTSGGYEQYF.

The gene calls are TRBV6-5 and TRBJ2-1, with a tentative D call TRBD2 (5 bases). There are 12 residues in the CDR3. V was pared by 11 bases and J by 3 bases, with 11 bases between. Germline V gene lookup returns CDR1 MNHEY and CDR2 SVGAGI. Here the CDR3 DNA reads TGTGCCGCGCTAGGAGGCTACAATGAGCAGTTCTTC. Translated, it gives CAALGGYNEQFF.

The chain joins TRBV6-5 to TRBJ1-6; 7 positions agree with TRBD1. The CDR3 contains 16 residues. Germline values: CDR1 MNHEY, CDR2 SVGAGI. The V and J ends lost 0 bases and 6 bases, in that order; junction bases with no gene match: 5. The CDR3 sequence: CASSYSGQSLNSPLHF. The CDR3 DNA reads as TGTGCCAGCAGTTACTCGGGACAGAGCCTTAATTCACCCCTCCACTTT.